These 2 T cell receptor beta chains were sequenced from one sample in a study of PD-L1 blockade in urothelial cancer. Time point reported: pretreatment peripheral blood. Clones were read by immunoSEQ multiplex PCR, and TCRdb kept only the in-frame ones, dropping some. Of about 55,000 clones listed, around 75% were seen once; the top ten hold 4%. The sample here was PBMCs, taken around atezolizumab (anti-PD-L1) treatment. These TCRs come from a man between 65 and 79 years old with urothelial cancer.

The chain has TRBV5-1 and TRBJ1-2; D might be TRBD1 (6 bases). The ends were cut back, 3 bases at V and 3 bases at J, with 9 bases in the middle. CDR3 size: 13 residues. The V gene's germline CDR1 is SGHRS and CDR2 YFSETQ. The CDR3 loop is CASSWGRDYGYTF. The DNA for the CDR3 is TGCGCCAGCAGCTGGGGGCGAGACTATGGCTACACCTTC.

The rearrangement uses TRBV7-9 and TRBJ1-1; D perhaps matches TRBD1 (5 bases). In germline, CDR1 is SEHNR, CDR2 FQNEAQ (reference sequence). V dropped 5 bases and J dropped 10 bases, with 14 bases sitting between them. The CDR3 is 12 residues long. The CDR3, as DNA: TGTGCCAGCAGCCCTTGGACGGGGGTAGCTTTCTTT. Translation gives CASSPWTGVAFF.